One and the same sample provided the 20 T cell receptor beta chains below, sequenced in a study of blood T cell repertoires in COVID-19. Sequencing used immunoSEQ multiplex PCR; TCRdb keeps in-frame clones, though not all of them. Among some 50,000 clones, 84% were seen once, and the ten largest hold approximately 2.6%. The specimen sequenced was peripheral blood. The receptors come from a man in his fifties or sixties with acute or convalescent COVID-19.

The rearrangement joins TRBV11-1 to TRBJ2-7; D might be TRBD2 (7 bases). V lost 4 bases, J lost 11 bases, and 15 bases lay in between. Looked up from germline, CDR1 is SGHAT and CDR2 is FQDESV (reference sequence). The CDR3 contains 12 residues. The CDR3 bases are TGTGCCAGCAGCTCAGAAGGGGGAGGGAAGTACTTC. It specifies CASSSEGGGKYF.

The J gene is TRBJ2-1, the V gene TRBV19; possible D gene TRBD2, 7 bases. Germline V gene sequence: CDR1 LNHDA, CDR2 SQIVND (reference sequence). The CDR3 extends over 16 amino acids. Trimming stripped 3 bases from V and 0 bases from J, with 12 bases between. Written as DNA, the CDR3 is TGTGCCAGTAGTATTTATGCGGGGGCCTCCTACAATGAGCAGTTCTTC. Protein product: CASSIYAGASYNEQFF. Looking up the rest from reference TRBV19 and TRBJ2-1 gives the full variable domain: DGGITQSPKYLFRKEGQNVTLSCEQNLNHDAMYWYRQDPGQGLRLIYYSQIVNDFQKGDIAEGYSVSREKKESFPLTVTSAQKNPTAFYLCASSIYAGASYNEQFFGPGTRLTVL.

The chain uses TRBV2 and TRBJ1-2; maybe TRBD1 (5 bases). Trimming stripped 4 bases from V and 5 bases from J, with 20 bases between. Germline loops: CDR1 SNHLY, CDR2 FYNNEI. The CDR3 is 16 residues long. The CDR3 bases are TGTGCCAGCAGTGTTCAGGGCCCCCTTCTCGGGTATGGCTACACCTTC. It translates to CASSVQGPLLGYGYTF. Combining the CDR3 with reference TRBV2 and TRBJ1-2 gives the whole variable domain EPEVTQTPSHQVTQMGQEVILRCVPISNHLYFYWYRQILGQKVEFLVSFYNNEISEKSEIFDDQFSVERPDGSNFTLKIRSTKLEDSAMYFCASSVQGPLLGYGYTFGSGTRLTVV.

CDR3 loop: CASSSAGTVNSPLHF. The CDR3 bases are TGTGCCAGCAGTTCCGCCGGGACAGTTAATTCACCCCTCCACTTT. The chain recombines TRBV27 with TRBJ1-6, with 7 positions matching TRBD1. V shed 4 bases and J 6 bases; nucleotides not matched to a gene: 6. The CDR3 loop spans 15 amino acids. Germline assignment: CDR1 MNHEY and CDR2 SMNVEV (reference sequence).

This chain links TRBV11-2 with TRBJ1-3, with D possibly matching TRBD1 (5 bases). Germline V gives CDR1 SGHAT, CDR2 FQNNGV. This CDR3 has 15 amino acids. V dropped 0 bases and J dropped 2 bases, with 8 bases sitting between them. CDR3 amino acids: CASSLDPGAGNTIYF. The CDR3 DNA sequence: TGTGCCAGCAGCTTAGATCCGGGGGCTGGAAACACCATATATTTT.

DNA for the CDR3: TGTGCCAGCAGCTTACTGCTAGCGGGGGGATATGATACGCAGTATTTT. It codes for CASSLLLAGGYDTQYF. The chain links TRBV5-8 to TRBJ2-3, with TRBD2 matching over 11 bases. Germline V CDR1 and CDR2: SGHTS, YDEGEE. The junction had 8 bases not matched to a gene; V was cut back by 2 bases and J by 6 bases. The CDR3 contains 16 residues.

This rearrangement joins TRBV5-1 to TRBJ2-1; tentative D call: TRBD1 (5 bases). Germline lookup yields CDR1 SGHRS and CDR2 YFSETQ. The CDR3 totals 17 residues. The germline V and J ends were trimmed by 4 bases and 0 bases, with 17 bases remaining between them. CDR3 protein: CASSRIPTEGSYNEQFF. The CDR3 coding sequence is TGCGCCAGCAGCCGAATCCCGACAGAAGGCTCCTACAATGAGCAGTTCTTC.

The V call is TRBV13, the J call TRBJ1-1; no clear D gene. The CDR3 sequence is 19 residues long. Germline assignment: CDR1 PRHDT and CDR2 FYEKMQ (reference sequence). Between the trimmed V and J ends, which lost 1 base and 1 base, there was a span of 22 bases. The CDR3 DNA is TGTGCCAGCAGCTTAGAAGGCGGGATTCAAAAACTTTGGAACACTGAAGCTTTCTTT. Its translation: CASSLEGGIQKLWNTEAFF.

The chain carries TRBV7-8 and TRBJ1-3; D not certain. V dropped 5 bases and J dropped 0 bases, with 8 bases sitting between them. Germline CDR1 SGHVS, CDR2 FQNEAQ. The CDR3 covers 14 residues. The CDR3 nucleotides read TGTGCCAGCAGCAGTCCGAGCTCTGGAAACACCATATATTTT. It translates to CASSSPSSGNTIYF.

The chain links TRBV5-3 to TRBJ2-7; D is uncertain. TRBV5-3 is filed as an ORF, its function uncertain. Trimming pared 4 bases from V and 1 base from J, leaving 12 bases between. The CDR3 runs 14 residues. The CDR3 nucleotides are TGTGCCAGAAGCGCGGCCTCATTATCCTACGAGCAGTACTTC. This encodes CARSAASLSYEQYF.

The J gene is TRBJ2-7, the V gene TRBV10-1; possibly TRBD2 for D (5 bases). The CDR3 loop spans 13 amino acids. In germline, CDR1 is WNHNN, CDR2 SYGVQD (reference sequence). Trimming cost V 5 bases and J 3 bases, with 11 bases left between them. The CDR3: CASSFGLNYEQYF. The CDR3 nucleotides are TGCGCCAGCAGTTTTGGACTTAACTACGAGCAGTACTTC.

The rearrangement uses TRBV7-7 and TRBJ2-1, with TRBD1 identical over 11 bases. Per germline, CDR1 SSHAT and CDR2 FNYEAQ (reference sequence). With V trimmed by 5 bases and J by 9 bases, 6 bases remained unmatched. The CDR3 sequence is 14 residues long. The CDR3 nucleotides read TGTGCCAGCAGCCCTCGGGACAGGGGGGCTGAGCAGTTCTTC. Its translation is CASSPRDRGAEQFF.

The chain has TRBV27 and TRBJ2-3; D is unclear. The CDR3 has 8 residues. V lost 8 bases and J 10 bases, leaving 4 bases between the germline ends. CDR1 MNHEY and CDR2 SMNVEV come from the germline V gene (reference sequence). The CDR3 here is CASVSQYF. CDR3 nucleotide sequence: TGTGCCAGCGTCTCGCAGTATTTT.

V usage is TRBV19 and J usage is TRBJ2-1; 10 bases line up with TRBD2. V was pared by 0 bases and J by 9 bases, with 14 bases of the junction left unmatched. Germline V gives CDR1 LNHDA, CDR2 SQIVND (reference sequence). The CDR3 is 18 amino acids. This CDR3 is CASSIDLWASGRHFEQFF. CDR3 bases: TGTGCCAGTAGTATAGATCTATGGGCTAGCGGGAGACACTTTGAGCAGTTCTTC.

The chain employs TRBV2 and TRBJ2-2; 12 nucleotides align to TRBD1. Germline CDR1 SNHLY, CDR2 FYNNEI. This CDR3 contains 15 residues. Germline trimming cut 6 bases from V and 6 bases from J; bases unmatched to any gene: 5. The CDR3 loop reads CASSPGQGASGELFF. CDR3 DNA sequence: TGTGCCAGCAGCCCGGGACAGGGGGCATCCGGGGAGCTGTTTTTT.

The V call is TRBV24-1, the J call TRBJ2-2; D unresolved. The V and J ends lost 2 bases and 4 bases respectively, with 10 bases between them. The CDR3 loop spans 15 amino acids. Germline V gene sequence: CDR1 KGHDR, CDR2 SFDVKD. CDR3 protein: CATSDSPFRTGELFF. In DNA, the CDR3 is TGTGCCACCAGTGATTCCCCGTTCCGCACCGGGGAGCTGTTTTTT.

The chain employs TRBV5-1 and TRBJ2-1; 7 bases fit TRBD1. The V and J ends lost 4 bases and 4 bases, in that order; junction bases with no gene match: 5. Germline CDR1 is SGHRS and CDR2 is YFSETQ. There are 14 residues in the CDR3. DNA of the CDR3: TGCGCCAGCAGCGTCGACAGGGAATACAATGAGCAGTTCTTC. This encodes CASSVDREYNEQFF.

This chain links TRBV5-4 with TRBJ2-2; 10 bases line up with TRBD1. V dropped 0 bases and J dropped 8; count of bases not matched to a gene: 4. This CDR3 has 15 residues. Per germline, CDR1 SGHNT and CDR2 YYREEE (reference sequence). CDR3 nucleotides: TGTGCCAGCAGCTTGGGACAGGGGGCGTCGGGGGAGCTGTTTTTT. Translation: CASSLGQGASGELFF.

The CDR3 sequence: CASSSSGVMDTQYF. The CDR3 nucleotides read TGTGCCAGCAGCTCTAGCGGGGTGATGGATACGCAGTATTTT. The chain employs TRBV5-4 and TRBJ2-3, with 9 positions matching TRBD2. Germline V gene sequence: CDR1 SGHNT, CDR2 YYREEE (reference sequence). This CDR3 comprises 14 residues. Trimming removed 3 bases from V and 6 bases from J; junction bases left unmatched: 5.

The table lists this clone with a count of one. The chain combines TRBV25-1 with TRBJ2-5; weak D call: TRBD2 (6 bases). The CDR3 is 14 residues long. The V gene's germline CDR1 is MGHDK and CDR2 SYGVNS. With 3 bases removed from V and 0 bases from J, the gap between germline ends came to 8 bases. The CDR3 DNA reads as TGTGCCAGCAGTGAGGGCGGGAACCAAGAGACCCAGTACTTC. Residues: CASSEGGNQETQYF. Combining the CDR3 with reference TRBV25-1 and TRBJ2-5 gives the whole variable domain EADIYQTPRYLVIGTGKKITLECSQTMGHDKMYWYQQDPGMELHLIHYSYGVNSTEKGDLSSESTVSRIRTEHFPLTLESARPSHTSQYLCASSEGGNQETQYFGPGTRLLVL.